This entry lists 14 T cell receptor beta chains sequenced from one sample in a study of regulatory T cells in long-lasting Graves disease. Described time point: newly diagnosed GD, antithyroid drugs for less than 3 months. Researchers made the TCR library from RNA that was extracted from PBMCs. For TCR beta, libraries came from iRepertoire HTBI primers and Arm-PCR of CDR3 regions. One entry per CDR3 protein results from TCRdb running MiXCR on the multiplex PCR reads. There are about 470,000 distinct CDR3 sequences in the sample; just under 15% occur only once, and 16% lies in the top ten. The data also belong to a second study, concerning T cells in Graves' hyperthyroidism and ophthalmopathy.

Sample: peripheral blood mononuclear cells (PBMCs), taken at new diagnosis, from a patient treated with antithyroid drugs. The receptor set was obtained from a woman aged 30 to 39 with Graves disease.

This clonotype appeared many times. The chain carries TRBV5-1 and TRBJ1-1, with unresolved D. The CDR3 totals 16 residues. CDR1 is SGHRS, CDR2 YFSETQ, per germline. Trimming left V 0 bases short and J 1 base short, with 13 bases between. In DNA, the CDR3 is TGCGCCAGCAGCTTGGGCGGAGGGAGAGGGAACACTGAAGCTTTCTTT. Protein sequence: CASSLGGGRGNTEAFF.

This clonotype was observed at least ten times. The chain links TRBV7-8 to TRBJ1-2; D uncertain. This CDR3 contains 18 residues. Trimming shortened V by 3 bases and J by 8 bases, and 28 bases separated the two germline ends. Germline CDR1 reads SGHVS; CDR2 reads FQNEAQ. The CDR3 here is CASSFTEGGAAFEGGYTF. CDR3 nucleotides: TGTGCCAGCAGCTTCACTGAAGGTGGCGCAGCCTTTGAGGGAGGCTACACCTTC.

This clonotype appeared many times. The chain joins TRBV5-1 to TRBJ2-7; the match to TRBD2 covers 8 bases. This CDR3 contains 15 residues. Germline V gives CDR1 SGHRS, CDR2 YFSETQ. J lost 6 bases, V lost 6 bases, and 14 bases had no gene match. The CDR3 here is CASTDWGSGTSEQYF. The CDR3 coding sequence is TGCGCCAGCACTGACTGGGGTAGCGGGACTAGCGAGCAGTACTTC.

At least ten counts were recorded for this clonotype. V and J are TRBV3-1 and TRBJ1-3; 7 nucleotides line up with TRBD1. CDR1 and CDR2 (germline): LGHDT, YNNKEL (reference sequence). The V segment lost 3 bases and the J segment 2 bases; nucleotides outside the gene matches: 7. CDR3 size: 16 residues. CDR3 DNA: TGTGCCAGCAGCCACACCCCGGGGACAGCTGGAAACACCATATATTTT. As protein: CASSHTPGTAGNTIYF.

V gene TRBV19 combines with J gene TRBJ2-7; 9 bases line up with TRBD2. The ends lost 2 bases at V and 0 bases at J; junction bases unmatched: 8. From germline, CDR1 is LNHDA and CDR2 SQIVND (reference sequence). The CDR3 has 17 amino acids. CDR3 bases: TGTGCCAGTAGTATATCTAGCGGGATCAGCTACTCCTACGAGCAGTACTTC. It translates to CASSISSGISYSYEQYF.

This clonotype was observed many times. V is TRBV20-1 and J is TRBJ1-5, with 7 bases fitting TRBD1. Unmatched junction bases numbered 7, after V lost 5 bases and J lost 0 bases. The CDR3 runs to 15 residues. In germline, CDR1 is DFQATT, CDR2 SNEGSKA (reference sequence). The CDR3 is CSAHTGQYSNQPQHF. The CDR3 nucleotides are TGCAGTGCTCATACGGGACAGTATAGCAATCAGCCCCAGCATTTT.

The sample holds many counts of this clonotype. An end of the junction differs from the germline gene, which may be a read error. The gene calls are TRBV13 and TRBJ2-7; 8 bases align to TRBD2. Germline lookup yields CDR1 PRHDT and CDR2 FYEKMQ (reference sequence). The CDR3 contains 14 residues. CDR3 DNA sequence: TGTGCCAGCAGGTTAGCGGGGCGGTCCTACGAGCAGTACTTC. It is translated as CASRLAGRSYEQYF.

This clonotype was found many times. The V call is TRBV6-4, the J call TRBJ2-2; 8 bases line up with TRBD2. V trimming: 6 bases; J trimming: 3 bases; junction bases outside the gene matches: 0. Germline V CDR1 and CDR2: MRHNA, SNTAGT. This CDR3 spans 13 amino acids. CDR3 sequence reads: CASSGRDTGELFF. DNA for the CDR3: TGTGCCAGCAGCGGGAGGGACACCGGGGAGCTGTTTTTT.

This clonotype was seen a few times. The chain combines TRBV3-1 with TRBJ2-6, with 8 bases fitting TRBD1. The CDR3 runs to 17 residues. The germline CDR1 and CDR2 sequences are LGHDT and YNNKEL (reference sequence). The V gene end was trimmed by 3 bases and the J gene end by 0 bases; junction bases not matched to a gene: 4. CDR3 loop: CASSQYGQGSGANVLTF. CDR3 DNA sequence: TGTGCCAGCAGCCAGTACGGACAGGGCTCTGGGGCCAACGTCCTGACTTTC.

About this clonotype: A much more abundant neighbour one base away suggests this may be a read error. The chain is built from TRBV7-9 and TRBJ2-1; D gene uncertain. The J call may be wrong; the DNA end is better matched by TRBJ2-7. The germline V gene has CDR1 SEHNR and CDR2 FQNEAQ (reference sequence). The CDR3 runs to 14 residues. CDR3 amino acids: CANDPEALFGEQYF. The CDR3 DNA reads TGTGCCAACGATCCCGAGGCCCTCTTTGGTGAGCAGTACTTC.

This clonotype has just a few counts. This sequence joins TRBV4-2 and TRBJ2-3; D is perhaps TRBD2 (5 bases). The length of the CDR3 is 13 residues. V lost 3 bases and J 8 bases, leaving 12 bases between the germline ends. Per the germline V gene, CDR1 is LGHNA and CDR2 is YNFKEQ. The CDR3, as DNA: TGTGCCAGCAGCCACCCGGAGGTGACTACGCAGTATTTT. Translating gives CASSHPEVTTQYF.

In its sample, this clonotype was seen many times. The chain links TRBV27 to TRBJ2-1; 7 bases match TRBD2. TRBJ2-5 explains the end of the DNA better; the J call may be wrong. The germline gives CDR1 MNHEY, CDR2 SMNVEV (reference sequence). The CDR3 contains 16 residues. The CDR3 sequence: CASSLDSGHPLTTQYF. In DNA, the CDR3 is TGTGCCAGCAGTTTAGATAGCGGGCACCCTTTAACGACCCAGTACTTC.

The chain carries TRBV20-1 and TRBJ2-5, with D possibly matching TRBD1 (6 bases). The CDR3 is made up of 13 amino acids. Trimming took off 2 bases at V and 4 bases at J, with 11 bases between the two ends. From germline, CDR1 is DFQATT and CDR2 SNEGSKA (reference sequence). CDR3 in amino acids: CSARPTGIETQYF. The CDR3 DNA reads as TGCAGTGCTAGACCAACAGGGATAGAGACCCAGTACTTC.

This clonotype was seen more than once but under ten times. The chain is built from TRBV18 and TRBJ2-7; D may be TRBD1 (5 bases). This CDR3 contains 13 residues. Germline values: CDR1 KGHSH, CDR2 LQKENI. Trimming removed 3 bases from V and 7 bases from J, with 13 bases in between. CDR3 nucleotides: TGTGCCAGCTCACCGGACACGCTGGGGGAGCAGTACTTC. This translates into CASSPDTLGEQYF.